The following is a T cell receptor beta chain sequence with its context. Profiling relied on immunoSEQ multiplex PCR, and the TCRdb table lists in-frame clones only, not all of them. The profile covers roughly 510,000 clones, with about 80% appearing a single time and about an eighth taken by the ten largest. All the donors were Caucasian adults who lived in Nashville, Tennessee. This entry comes from a study of shared clonotypes between healthy human individuals. The source material was PBMCs. The source is a middle-aged woman in good health. Some clones in this sample may be carry-over from other donors' samples.

The CDR3 nucleotides are TGCGCCAGCAGCCTGGGACTACGGGATGAAAAACTGTTTTTT. It specifies CASSLGLRDEKLFF. The chain uses TRBV5-1 and TRBJ1-4; TRBD1 is a possible D gene (5 bases). Per the germline V gene, CDR1 is SGHRS and CDR2 is YFSETQ. The CDR3 spans 14 residues. Trimming took 4 bases from V and 6 from J, leaving 13 bases between them.